This TCR beta chain was captured in a study of blood T cell repertoires in COVID-19. Overall study context: Donors in the United States, Italy and Spain gave samples during acute or convalescent COVID-19. In each case, the material was cDNA or gDNA derived from T cells, B-cell-depleted T cells, or PBMCs.

The CDR3 runs 16 residues. Germline V gene lookup returns CDR1 LNHDA and CDR2 SQIVND (reference sequence). The ends lost 4 bases at V and 6 bases at J; junction bases unmatched: 13. Methods used by the authors: Estimation of nucleated cell counts was performed using reference gene primer amplification. Generated by immunoSEQ multiplex PCR, the TCRdb table keeps only in-frame clones and is missing some. From that table come the V and J calls and clone size; the DNA was used to work out D and trimming. The sample shows approximately 100,000 clones, 80% to 90% of them seen only once. Sequencing was done on a sample of peripheral blood. The clonotype comes from a human donor with acute or convalescent COVID-19. The donor label of this sample is uncertain. The V gene is TRBV19, the J gene TRBJ1-2, with 8 bases lining up with TRBD1. CDR3 coding DNA: TGTGCCAGTAGTAGCCTTAAAGGACAGGGAAATAATGGCTACACCTTC. Protein: CASSSLKGQGNNGYTF.